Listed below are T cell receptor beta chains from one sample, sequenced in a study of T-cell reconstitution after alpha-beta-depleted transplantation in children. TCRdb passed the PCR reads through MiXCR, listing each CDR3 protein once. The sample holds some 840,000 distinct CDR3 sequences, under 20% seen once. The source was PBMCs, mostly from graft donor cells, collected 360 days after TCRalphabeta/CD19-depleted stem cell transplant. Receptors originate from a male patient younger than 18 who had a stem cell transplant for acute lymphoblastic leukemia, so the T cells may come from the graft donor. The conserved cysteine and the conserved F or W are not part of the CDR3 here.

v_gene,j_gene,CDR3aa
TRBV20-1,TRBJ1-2,SARGGLHGYT
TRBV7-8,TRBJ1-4,ASSLTGGWTNEKLF
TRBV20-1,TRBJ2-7,SASPTSASYEQY
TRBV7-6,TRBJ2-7,ASSSDRGLAYEQY
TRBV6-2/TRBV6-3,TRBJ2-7,ASSYVAGGSLPYEQY
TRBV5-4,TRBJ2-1,ASSLDQAGVSYNEQF
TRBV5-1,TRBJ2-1,ASSWAAPRHEQF
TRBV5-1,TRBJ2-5,ASSFPTLFQETQY
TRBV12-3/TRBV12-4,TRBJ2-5,ASSIAGQETQY
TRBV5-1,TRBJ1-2,ASKTGGSDYGYT
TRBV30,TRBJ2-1,AWSVGRAYEQF
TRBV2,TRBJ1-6,ASPRRGSPLH
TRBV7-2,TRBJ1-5,ASSQQGWQPQH
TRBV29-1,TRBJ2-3,SVPRRLAASTDTQY
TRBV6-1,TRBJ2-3,ASSDGVAALDTQY
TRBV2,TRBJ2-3,ASSSRTSSLSDTQY
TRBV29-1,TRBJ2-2,SVEVRRENTGELF
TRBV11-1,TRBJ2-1,ASSSAFWRDVGDEQF
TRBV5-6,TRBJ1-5,ASSLAGGMEPQH
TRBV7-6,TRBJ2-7,ASSSLHGDSHYEQY
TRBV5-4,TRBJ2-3,ASSLVPSGIYSRPDTQY
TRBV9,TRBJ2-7,ASSVAPLDNYEQY
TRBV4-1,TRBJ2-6,ASSQGRLQGANVLT
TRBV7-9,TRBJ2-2,ASSSQPNTGELF
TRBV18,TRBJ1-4,ASSPQGTNEKLF
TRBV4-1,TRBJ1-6,ASSSPGGLGSPLH
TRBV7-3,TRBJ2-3,ASSPIRDRAGTDTQY
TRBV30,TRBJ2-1,AWSAGTSDDEQF
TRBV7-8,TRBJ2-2,ASSLQPDANTGELF
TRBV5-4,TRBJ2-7,ASSSAAGQAPYEQY
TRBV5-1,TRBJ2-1,ASSLEGVEGYNEQF
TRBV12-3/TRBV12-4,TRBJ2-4,ASSRSTSGRAPNIQY
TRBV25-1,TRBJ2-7,ASSDPGRLYEQY
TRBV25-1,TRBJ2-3,ASSEYGGSTDTQY
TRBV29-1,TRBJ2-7,SPRGSPYEQY